The clone carrying this T cell receptor beta chain is labeled as medium-sized. This CDR3 has 12 amino acids. From germline, CDR1 is DFQATT and CDR2 SNEGSKA (reference sequence). The data belong to a study of metastatic and nonmetastatic thyroid tumors. No treatment of any kind had been given to any patient before thyroid surgery. TCRdb used MiXCR to call clones anew from the PCR reads. The table lists 10,000 to 15,000 clones, 31% of them singletons. J is TRBJ1-2 and V is TRBV20-1; tentatively, D is TRBD1 (6 bases). This receptor was taken from a male donor with papillary thyroid cancer or a benign thyroid nodule (not recorded which). Some clones in this sample may be carry-over from other donors' samples. What was sequenced was tumor tissue. The CDR3 DNA reads as TGCAGAGGGGGTGGGGGAGATTATGGCTACACCTTC. Protein sequence: CRGGGGDYGYTF.